This T cell receptor (beta chain) was captured by sequencing in a study of shared clonotypes between healthy human individuals. Study-level background: Plates per donor: three CD4 naive, three CD4 memory, two CD8 naive, one CD8 memory. Study conclusions and caveats: Some naive CD4 clonotypes, about 5%, turned up in common across a handful of donors.

Produced via immunoSEQ multiplex PCR; TCRdb's table is partial and in-frame only. Among just over 2,000,000 clones listed, roughly 95% were seen once. With respect to this clone: Its antigen is unidentified.

This CDR3 contains 17 residues. Trimming pared 0 bases from V and 0 bases from J, leaving 15 bases between. Germline CDR1 and CDR2: SGHKS and YYEKEE (reference sequence). This chain connects TRBV5-5 to TRBJ1-2, with D possibly matching TRBD1 (5 bases). Sequenced input: naive CD4+ T cells sorted from blood. This sample's subset: CD45RA+ positively selected. This receptor was obtained from a man younger than 30 in good health. The CDR3 region is CASSLARGSPTNYGYTF. CDR3 bases: TGTGCCAGCAGCTTGGCCCGGGGGTCTCCTACTAACTATGGCTACACCTTC.